A selection of T cell receptor beta chains follows, all from one sample in a study of blood T cells in healthy people across ages. TCRdb fed the 5' RACE reads into MiXCR, producing one record per CDR3 protein. The sample has 850,000 or so distinct CDR3 sequences; less than 35% are singletons. The sample was blood. The origin of the receptors is a woman older than 75 in good health. Each CDR3 is given with its conserved first and last residue. The D gene is left open where the match is weak. Size is stated for part of the rows, as once, few or many counts, or as a class when the clone is expanded.

D gene	V gene	J gene	clone size	CDR3 protein	CDR3 DNA
NA	TRBV5-1	TRBJ2-1	NA	CASSFPGSPISNEQFF	TGCGCCAGCAGCTTTCCGGGGTCACCGATCTCCAATGAGCAGTTCTTC
TRBD2	TRBV6-2/TRBV6-3	TRBJ2-7	many	CASRQGTSRLEQYF	TGTGCCAGCAGACAAGGGACTAGTCGGCTCGAGCAGTACTTC
NA	TRBV10-3	TRBJ1-4	NA	CAISEYDTTATNEKLFF	TGTGCCATCAGTGAGTACGACACGACTGCAACTAATGAAAAACTGTTTTTT
TRBD1	TRBV18	TRBJ1-2	NA	CASSPGQGKGYTF	TGTGCCAGCTCACCGGGACAGGGGAAGGGCTACACCTTC
TRBD2	TRBV18	TRBJ2-7	NA	CASSPGGHLSYEQYF	TGTGCCAGCTCACCGGGAGGGCACCTCTCCTACGAGCAGTACTTC
NA	TRBV20-1	TRBJ1-6	many	CSARRPTLPNSPLHF	TGCAGTGCTAGACGACCGACACTACCTAATTCACCCCTCCACTTT
NA	TRBV20-1	TRBJ1-2	many	CSARDWGGYGYTF	TGCAGTGCTAGAGATTGGGGGGGCTATGGCTACACCTTC
TRBD1	TRBV6-5	TRBJ2-3	many	CASRRQGTDTQYF	TGTGCCAGCAGAAGACAGGGTACAGATACGCAGTATTTT
TRBD2	TRBV12-3/TRBV12-4	TRBJ2-5	NA	CASSLDLAVQETQYF	TGTGCCAGCAGTTTAGATCTAGCGGTACAAGAGACCCAGTACTTC
TRBD1	TRBV6-5	TRBJ2-5	many	CASRKTGIGETQYF	TGTGCCAGCAGGAAGACAGGGATAGGGGAGACCCAGTACTTC
TRBD1	TRBV29-1	TRBJ2-2	NA	CSAGQGTGELFF	TGCAGCGCGGGACAGGGCACCGGGGAGCTGTTTTTT
NA	TRBV7-2	TRBJ2-5	NA	CASSFSGASDEETQYF	TGTGCCAGCAGTTTCTCAGGAGCGTCCGACGAAGAGACCCAGTACTTC
NA	TRBV12-3/TRBV12-4	TRBJ1-2	NA	CASSFRSGRLDGYTF	TGTGCCAGCAGTTTCCGATCCGGCCGCCTTGACGGCTACACCTTC
NA	TRBV5-1	TRBJ1-6	few	CASSLAPGASYNSPLHF	TGCGCCAGCAGCTTGGCTCCAGGGGCCTCCTATAATTCACCCCTCCACTTT
NA	TRBV20-1	TRBJ1-2	many	CSARDIANYGYTF	TGCAGTGCTAGAGATATAGCGAACTATGGCTACACCTTC
TRBD1	TRBV4-2	TRBJ1-2	many	CASSQLSAGTGTYGYTF	TGTGCCAGCAGCCAACTTTCAGCCGGGACAGGGACCTATGGCTACACCTTC
NA	TRBV5-1	TRBJ2-5	NA	CASSLEGGGLETQYF	TGCGCCAGCAGCCTTGAGGGCGGCGGGCTGGAGACCCAGTACTTC
TRBD2	TRBV20-1	TRBJ2-5	NA	CSARASGPQETQYF	TGCAGTGCTAGGGCTAGCGGACCGCAAGAGACCCAGTACTTC
NA	TRBV24-1	TRBJ2-3	many	CATSGISSTDTQYF	TGTGCCACTTCAGGGATTTCTAGCACAGATACGCAGTATTTT
TRBD1	TRBV7-2	TRBJ2-3	many	CASSIRTGSGADTQYF	TGTGCCAGCAGCATCAGGACAGGGAGCGGCGCAGATACGCAGTATTTT
NA	TRBV2	TRBJ2-3	NA	CASSEGLLRGYF	TGTGCCAGCAGTGAAGGGCTGCTCAGAGGGTATTTT
TRBD2	TRBV7-2	TRBJ2-5	many	CASSPYGGETQYF	TGTGCCAGCAGCCCTTACGGGGGGGAGACCCAGTACTTC
TRBD2	TRBV7-2	TRBJ2-4	NA	CASSRDGGEQNIQYF	TGTGCCAGCAGCCGGGACGGGGGGGAACAAAACATTCAGTACTTC
TRBD2	TRBV12-3/TRBV12-4	TRBJ2-3	NA	CASSYSGGTADMQYF	TGTGCCAGCAGCTATAGCGGGGGGACCGCAGATATGCAGTATTTT
NA	TRBV5-1	TRBJ2-1	many	CASSWGYESEQFF	TGCGCCAGCAGCTGGGGATACGAGAGTGAGCAGTTCTTC
TRBD1	TRBV7-9	TRBJ1-1	few	CASSLRQGEPTFF	TGTGCCAGCAGCCTGAGACAGGGGGAACCAACTTTCTTT
NA	TRBV5-1	TRBJ2-6	many	CASSGTSGANVLTF	TGCGCCAGCAGCGGAACTTCTGGGGCCAACGTCCTGACTTTC
TRBD2	TRBV6-2/TRBV6-3	TRBJ2-1	many	CASSSGTTIYNEQFF	TGTGCCAGCAGTTCCGGGACTACAATCTACAATGAGCAGTTCTTC
TRBD2	TRBV9	TRBJ2-3	few	CASSRQPSGGPQDTQYF	TGTGCCAGCAGCCGGCAGCCTAGCGGGGGCCCACAAGATACGCAGTATTTT
NA	TRBV25-1	TRBJ1-4	NA	CASSEFGRLNEKLFF	TGTGCCAGCAGTGAATTCGGCAGGTTAAATGAAAAACTGTTTTTT
TRBD2	TRBV7-6	TRBJ2-1	NA	CASSASRPRGGSSYNEQFF	TGTGCCAGCAGCGCCTCGAGGCCGCGCGGGGGAAGCTCCTACAATGAGCAGTTCTTC
TRBD2	TRBV20-1	TRBJ2-1	many	CSASRIAGDEQFF	TGCAGTGCTAGCCGAATAGCGGGCGATGAGCAGTTCTTC
NA	TRBV20-1	TRBJ1-2	many	CSASEQGGSYGYTF	TGCAGTGCTAGTGAACAGGGAGGTAGCTATGGCTACACCTTC
NA	TRBV4-3	TRBJ2-1	few	CASSQEGGASLNEQFF	TGCGCCAGCAGCCAAGAAGGGGGGGCTAGCCTCAATGAGCAGTTCTTC
TRBD1	TRBV20-1	TRBJ2-7	many	CSAIPGTGPHEQYF	TGCAGTGCCATACCCGGGACAGGTCCCCACGAGCAGTACTTC
NA	TRBV29-1	TRBJ2-3	NA	CSVADNLRTDTQYF	TGCAGCGTTGCTGACAACCTACGCACAGATACGCAGTATTTT
NA	TRBV7-2	TRBJ2-5	many	CASSLSGLGETQYF	TGTGCCAGCAGCTTGTCGGGCCTTGGTGAGACCCAGTACTTC
NA	TRBV10-3	TRBJ2-7	many	CAISESGFEQYF	TGTGCCATCAGTGAGAGCGGGTTCGAGCAGTACTTC
NA	TRBV7-2	TRBJ2-3	many	CASSRSRLDTQYF	TGTGCCAGCAGCCGGTCGAGGTTAGATACGCAGTATTTT
NA	TRBV5-1	TRBJ2-7	NA	CASSLLGGLTYEQYF	TGCGCCAGCAGCCTGCTGGGGGGACTTACCTACGAGCAGTACTTC
NA	TRBV12-3/TRBV12-4	TRBJ1-5	NA	CASSLAGPPESQPQHF	TGTGCCAGCAGTTTAGCGGGGCCCCCAGAGAGTCAGCCCCAGCATTTT
TRBD1	TRBV7-9	TRBJ2-1	NA	CASSLEPGTGQFF	TGTGCCAGCAGCTTAGAGCCCGGGACAGGACAGTTCTTC
NA	TRBV18	TRBJ2-1	NA	CASSEKQGGGYEQFF	TGTGCCAGCTCAGAAAAACAGGGCGGCGGGTACGAGCAGTTCTTC
TRBD1	TRBV5-1	TRBJ1-1	NA	CASSNPGQGYTEAFF	TGCGCCAGCAGCAATCCGGGACAGGGGTACACTGAAGCTTTCTTT
NA	TRBV27	TRBJ2-4	few	CASRPLLSGKNIQYF	TGTGCCAGCAGGCCCCTCCTATCCGGGAAAAACATTCAGTACTTC
NA	TRBV20-1	TRBJ1-5	few	CSAREQGGQPQHF	TGCAGTGCTAGAGAACAGGGTGGGCAGCCCCAGCATTTT
NA	TRBV4-2	TRBJ1-6	many	CASSQVGTRDSPLHF	TGTGCCAGCAGCCAAGTGGGGACAAGAGATTCACCCCTCCACTTT
NA	TRBV15	TRBJ1-2	many	CATTGRGGPNYGYTF	TGTGCCACCACGGGGCGAGGTGGACCTAACTATGGCTACACCTTC
NA	TRBV7-2	TRBJ1-2	many	CASSPSGAPNYGYTF	TGTGCCAGCAGCCCATCCGGGGCTCCTAACTATGGCTACACCTTC
TRBD2	TRBV12-3/TRBV12-4	TRBJ2-5	NA	CASSWTSGRAIETQYF	TGTGCCAGCAGTTGGACTAGCGGGAGGGCAATAGAGACCCAGTACTTC
NA	TRBV28	TRBJ1-1	NA	CVSSLNMNTEAFF	TGTGTCAGCAGTTTAAATATGAACACTGAAGCTTTCTTT
NA	TRBV20-1	TRBJ1-2	many	CSARDPRRTYGYTF	TGCAGTGCTAGAGATCCCCGGAGAACTTATGGCTACACCTTC
NA	TRBV29-1	TRBJ2-1	many	CSVHPRAKNNEQFF	TGCAGCGTACACCCCAGGGCCAAAAACAATGAGCAGTTCTTC